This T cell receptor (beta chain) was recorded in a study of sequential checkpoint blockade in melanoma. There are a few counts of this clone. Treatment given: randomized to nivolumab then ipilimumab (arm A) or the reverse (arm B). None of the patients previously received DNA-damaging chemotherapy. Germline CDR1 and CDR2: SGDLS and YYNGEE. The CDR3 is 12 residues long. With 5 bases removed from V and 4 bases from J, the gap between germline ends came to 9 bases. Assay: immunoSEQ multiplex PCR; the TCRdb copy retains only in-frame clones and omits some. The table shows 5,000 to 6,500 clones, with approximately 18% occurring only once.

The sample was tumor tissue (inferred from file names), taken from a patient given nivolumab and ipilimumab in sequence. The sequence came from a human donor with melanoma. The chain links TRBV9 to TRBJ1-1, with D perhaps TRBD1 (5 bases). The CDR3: CASSSRGTEAFF. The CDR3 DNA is TGTGCCAGCAGTTCTAGGGGCACTGAAGCTTTCTTT.